This TCR beta chain was identified in a study of blood T cell repertoires in COVID-19. Study in general: Nucleic acid was either cDNA or gDNA, and it came from T cells, B-cell-depleted T cells, or PBMCs.

In assigning cohorts, the study relied on participant-reported clinical history. This clone was observed a handful of times. Under the authors' procedure: Nucleated cell counts were estimated from reference gene primer amplification. Clones were read by immunoSEQ multiplex PCR, and TCRdb kept only the in-frame ones, dropping some. For V, J and clone size, that table is used; D and trimming come from the DNA. The sample contains some 300,000 clones, approximately 89% of which appear only once. Trimming took off 1 base at V and 8 bases at J, with 13 bases between the two ends. The CDR3 has 14 amino acids. Germline V gene data show CDR1 as SGHRS and CDR2 as YFSETQ.

V usage is TRBV5-1 and J usage is TRBJ1-3, with unresolved D. This TCR came from a young woman who had recovered from COVID-19. Sequencing was performed on PBMCs or T cells enriched from blood (not recorded which). The CDR3 loop reads CASSLSTGMDTIYF. The CDR3 nucleotides are TGCGCCAGCAGCTTGAGCACGGGAATGGACACCATATATTTT.